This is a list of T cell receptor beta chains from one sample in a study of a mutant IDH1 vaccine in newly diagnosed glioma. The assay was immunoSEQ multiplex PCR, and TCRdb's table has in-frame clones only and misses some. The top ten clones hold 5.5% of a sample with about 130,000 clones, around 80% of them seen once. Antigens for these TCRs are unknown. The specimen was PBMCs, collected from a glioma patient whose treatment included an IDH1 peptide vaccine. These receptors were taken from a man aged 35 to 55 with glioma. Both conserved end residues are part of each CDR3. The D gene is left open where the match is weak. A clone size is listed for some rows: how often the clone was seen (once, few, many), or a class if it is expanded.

DNA: TGTGCCAGCAGCTTAGCGTTGGCAGGCACTCTGAACACTGAAGCTTTCTTT
CDR3: CASSLALAGTLNTEAFF
D: -
size: -
V: TRBV7-2
J: TRBJ1-1

DNA: TGCGCCAGCAGCTTGAGCAGGGGCTCTGGAAACACCATATATTTT
CDR3: CASSLSRGSGNTIYF
D: -
size: -
V: TRBV5-1
J: TRBJ1-3

DNA: TGTGCCAGCAGCTCCGATCCGACTAGCAGCCACGAGCAGTACTTC
CDR3: CASSSDPTSSHEQYF
D: TRBD2
size: -
V: TRBV9
J: TRBJ2-7

DNA: TGCGCCAGCAGCCAAGTAAACAGTGTAAACTACGAGCAGTACTTC
CDR3: CASSQVNSVNYEQYF
D: -
size: -
V: TRBV4-3
J: TRBJ2-7

DNA: TGTGCCAGCAGCCTTTTGGGAGGGAATCAGCCCCAGCATTTT
CDR3: CASSLLGGNQPQHF
D: -
size: -
V: TRBV4-2
J: TRBJ1-5

DNA: TGTGCTAGTGGTTTGGTATCGCAGGGTGAGCAGTACTTC
CDR3: CASGLVSQGEQYF
D: -
size: few
V: TRBV12-5
J: TRBJ2-7

DNA: TGTGCCAGCAGCTATGGGACAGGGTCATCCTACGAGCAGTACTTC
CDR3: CASSYGTGSSYEQYF
D: TRBD1
size: -
V: TRBV2
J: TRBJ2-7

DNA: TGTGCCAGCAACCCGGCTAGGGGACAATACAATGAGCAGTTCTTC
CDR3: CASNPARGQYNEQFF
D: -
size: -
V: TRBV7-9
J: TRBJ2-1

DNA: TGTGCCAGCAGTCCAGACAGGAGGACGGGTGAAAAACTGTTTTTT
CDR3: CASSPDRRTGEKLFF
D: -
size: -
V: TRBV28
J: TRBJ1-4

DNA: TGTGCCAGTAGTACTACAGGCCATTACGAGCAGTACTTC
CDR3: CASSTTGHYEQYF
D: -
size: -
V: TRBV19
J: TRBJ2-7

DNA: TGTGCCAGCAGCGCCGAACGGGACAGGTTTTCCTACGAGCAGTACTTC
CDR3: CASSAERDRFSYEQYF
D: TRBD1
size: -
V: TRBV9
J: TRBJ2-7

DNA: TGTGCCAGCAGGGGGGACAGGGGGCTAAGTCAGCCCCAGCATTTT
CDR3: CASRGDRGLSQPQHF
D: TRBD1
size: few
V: TRBV2
J: TRBJ1-5

DNA: TGTGCCATCCGATCGGACGGAGCCCCCCGTGGCTACACCTTC
CDR3: CAIRSDGAPRGYTF
D: -
size: few
V: TRBV10-3
J: TRBJ1-2

DNA: TGTGCCAGCAGCCGGACAGGGATTGGGGATACGCAGTATTTT
CDR3: CASSRTGIGDTQYF
D: TRBD1
size: -
V: TRBV25-1
J: TRBJ2-3

DNA: TGCGCCAGCCGCCGGCGATTGACTGGAAAAGAGACCCAGTACTTC
CDR3: CASRRRLTGKETQYF
D: -
size: few
V: TRBV5-1
J: TRBJ2-5

DNA: TGTGCCAGCAGCTCTACTAGCGGGAGTGGAGATGAGCAGTTCTTC
CDR3: CASSSTSGSGDEQFF
D: TRBD2
size: -
V: TRBV7-9
J: TRBJ2-1